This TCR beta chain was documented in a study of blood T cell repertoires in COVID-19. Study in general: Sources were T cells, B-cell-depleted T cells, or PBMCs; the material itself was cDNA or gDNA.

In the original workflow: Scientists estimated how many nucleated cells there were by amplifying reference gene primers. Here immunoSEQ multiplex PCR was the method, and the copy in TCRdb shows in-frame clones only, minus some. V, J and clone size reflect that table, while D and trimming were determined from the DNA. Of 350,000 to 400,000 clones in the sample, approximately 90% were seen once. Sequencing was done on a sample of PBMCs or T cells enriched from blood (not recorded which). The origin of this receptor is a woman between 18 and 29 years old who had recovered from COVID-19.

The DNA for the CDR3 is TGTGCCAGCAGCCAAGGCAGGGTTTACTATGGCTACACCTTC. This gives the protein CASSQGRVYYGYTF. The rearrangement uses TRBV14 and TRBJ1-2, with D possibly matching TRBD1 (5 bases). Trimming pared 1 base from V and 3 bases from J, leaving 9 bases between. The germline gives CDR1 SGHDN, CDR2 FVKESK. This CDR3 contains 14 residues.